This T cell receptor beta chain stems from a study of cytomegalovirus exposure and HLA in healthy donors. On the study more broadly: Assignment to the Caucasian-associated ancestry cluster applied to around 76% of the approximately 400 genotyped donors.

Whole-study findings and limits: Later analysis suggested links between common viral pathogens and several top significant clusters. The study had only CMV serostatus as immune exposure information. There were some public TCRs occurring in many donors, but most TCR sequences were rare.

This clone occurred a few times. Its antigen is not identified. Both 60 Vbeta primers and 13 Jbeta primers went into the PCR. Sequenced by immunoSEQ multiplex PCR; TCRdb stores in-frame clones only, minus some. This table holds 150,000 to 190,000 clones, roughly 82% found once. CDR3 length equals 11 residues. Germline V CDR1 and CDR2: MDHEN, SYDVKM. V lost 5 bases, J lost 9 bases, and 3 bases stayed unmatched. The sequencing sample was made of PBMCs. The source is a woman aged 45 to 65 in good health and CMV-seropositive. The chain joins TRBV28 to TRBJ1-1; 7 positions agree with TRBD1. CDR3 sequence reads: CASSPGQQAFF. CDR3 DNA: TGTGCCAGCAGTCCGGGACAGCAAGCTTTCTTT.